This entry lists 23 T cell receptor beta chains sequenced from one sample in a study of somatic mutations in cytotoxic T cells in rheumatoid arthritis (dated by TCRdb to about 2017). Receptor libraries were prepared by the immunoSEQ multiplex PCR assay. This is the immuneACCESS table as TCRdb keeps it, with only in-frame sequences that have V and J called. A part of the clones is gone; compared with another copy, unresolved V genes explain less than half, and the rest is unexplained. This sample comprises under 35,000 clones, approximately 86% of them detected only once. Clones ranked in the top ten supply over 9% of the sample. Sequencing input: CD8+ T cells sorted from blood. These receptor sequences come from an adult with rheumatoid arthritis.

The chain's CDR3 is CASSQDNPRGQYF. The CDR3 DNA follows: TGCGCCAGCAGCCAAGATAATCCGCGGGGGCAGTATTTT. The V gene is TRBV4-1, the J gene TRBJ2-3; tentative D call: TRBD2 (6 bases). Trimming stripped 0 bases from V and 11 bases from J, with 12 bases between. Germline CDR1 is MGHRA and CDR2 is YSYEKL. CDR3 length: 13 amino acids.

The gene calls are TRBV7-2 and TRBJ2-1; TRBD2 might be the D (5 bases). The CDR3 runs 14 residues. Germline CDR1 is SGHTA and CDR2 is FQGNSA. The V gene lost 5 bases and the J gene lost 6 bases, with 14 bases spanning the gap. The CDR3 reads CASSPGLAPNEQFF. CDR3 sequence (DNA): TGTGCCAGCAGCCCCGGGCTAGCTCCCAATGAGCAGTTCTTC.

The chain is built from TRBV11-1 and TRBJ2-7; D perhaps matches TRBD1 (5 bases). This CDR3 comprises 14 residues. Germline V gene data show CDR1 as SGHAT and CDR2 as FQDESV (reference sequence). V was clipped by 1 base and J by 6 bases, with 13 bases between them. CDR3 sequence: CASSLGAGNGEQYF. CDR3 bases: TGTGCCAGCAGCTTAGGGGCAGGGAATGGCGAGCAGTACTTC.

This chain joins TRBV16 and TRBJ2-1; 8 nucleotides match TRBD2. With V trimmed by 0 bases and J by 9 bases, 10 bases remained unmatched. This CDR3 has 16 residues. Per the germline V gene, CDR1 is KGHSY and CDR2 is FQNENV. The CDR3: CASSQSPAGVDSEQFF. In nucleotides, the CDR3 is TGTGCCAGCAGCCAATCTCCAGCGGGAGTCGACAGTGAGCAGTTCTTC.

The chain joins TRBV11-3 to TRBJ2-2; TRBD1 aligns across 7 bases. The CDR3 loop spans 15 amino acids. V lost 5 bases, J lost 1 base, and 4 bases stayed unmatched. Germline lookup yields CDR1 SGHNT and CDR2 YENEEA. The CDR3 reads CASSTRDRNTGELFF. The CDR3 DNA is TGTGCCAGCAGCACTCGGGACAGGAACACCGGGGAGCTGTTTTTT.

The CDR3 DNA reads TGTGCCAGCAGCTTTACTAGCGACAGCTCCTACAATGAGCAGTTCTTC. This sequence encodes CASSFTSDSSYNEQFF. This chain links TRBV2 with TRBJ2-1; 7 bases agree with TRBD2. V shed 6 bases and J 0 bases; nucleotides not matched to a gene: 8. This CDR3 has 16 amino acids. Germline-derived CDR1 and CDR2 are SNHLY and FYNNEI. The whole variable domain, remainder taken from reference TRBV2 and TRBJ2-1, is EPEVTQTPSHQVTQMGQEVILRCVPISNHLYFYWYRQILGQKVEFLVSFYNNEISEKSEIFDDQFSVERPDGSNFTLKIRSTKLEDSAMYFCASSFTSDSSYNEQFFGPGTRLTVL.

This clone appeared once. V gene TRBV5-1 combines with J gene TRBJ2-1, with D tentatively TRBD1 or TRBD2 (5 bases each). CDR3 length: 16 residues. Germline loops: CDR1 SGHRS, CDR2 YFSETQ. V was trimmed by 0 bases and J by 0 bases, leaving 10 bases between them. CDR3: CASSLDGASSYNEQFF. In DNA form, the CDR3 reads TGCGCCAGCAGCTTGGACGGGGCTAGCTCCTACAATGAGCAGTTCTTC.

CDR3 region: CASSSASSVFTGELFF. The CDR3 DNA is TGTGCCAGCAGTTCTGCCTCCTCCGTTTTCACCGGGGAGCTGTTTTTT. V gene TRBV27 combines with J gene TRBJ2-2; the D is unclear. CDR1 is MNHEY, CDR2 SMNVEV, per germline (reference sequence). The CDR3 consists of 16 residues. V was trimmed by 4 bases and J by 4 bases, leaving 16 bases between them.

This sequence joins TRBV4-1 and TRBJ2-1; D may correspond to TRBD1 or TRBD2 (5 bases each). From germline, CDR1 is MGHRA and CDR2 YSYEKL. Between the trimmed V and J ends, which lost 4 bases and 4 bases, there was a span of 11 bases. The CDR3 is 14 residues long. This chain's CDR3 is CASSLGGPYNEQFF. The CDR3 nucleotides read TGCGCCAGCAGCCTTGGGGGTCCTTACAATGAGCAGTTCTTC.

The rearrangement joins TRBV27 to TRBJ1-1; D is undetermined. The CDR3 sequence is 16 residues long. CDR1 and CDR2 (germline): MNHEY, SMNVEV (reference sequence). Trimming left V 2 bases short and J 0 bases short, with 13 bases between. The CDR3 region is CASSLRSGVLNTEAFF. DNA of the CDR3: TGTGCCAGCAGTTTACGATCTGGGGTTCTGAACACTGAAGCTTTCTTT.

The V and J genes are TRBV19 and TRBJ1-2, with TRBD1 as a possible D gene (6 bases). V was cut by 9 bases and J by 4 bases, with 15 bases left in between. The V gene's germline CDR1 is LNHDA and CDR2 SQIVND (reference sequence). The CDR3 is 13 residues long. The CDR3 sequence: CASRQVETYGYTF. The CDR3 DNA is TGTGCCAGCCGACAGGTTGAGACCTATGGCTACACCTTC.

The J gene is TRBJ2-2, the V gene TRBV5-1, with 11 nucleotides matching TRBD2. Germline assignment: CDR1 SGHRS and CDR2 YFSETQ. J gave up 5 bases and V 0 bases, and 3 bases lay outside the gene matches. This CDR3 is built from 16 residues. The CDR3 coding sequence is TGCGCCAGCAGCTTGGGTAGACTAGCGGGGACCGGGGAGCTGTTTTTT. Translating it yields CASSLGRLAGTGELFF.

The chain is built from TRBV7-9 and TRBJ2-1, with D maybe TRBD2 (5 bases). The germline gives CDR1 SEHNR, CDR2 FQNEAQ (reference sequence). The length of the CDR3 is 14 residues. Trimming stripped 3 bases from V and 7 bases from J, with 13 bases between. CDR3 sequence: CASSLELVLNEQFF. CDR3 bases: TGTGCCAGCAGCTTGGAACTAGTTTTAAATGAGCAGTTCTTC.

The rearrangement uses TRBV6-5 and TRBJ2-7; D may be TRBD1 (7 bases). V lost 0 bases and J 3 bases, leaving 12 bases between the germline ends. The CDR3 totals 15 residues. Per germline, CDR1 MNHEY and CDR2 SVGAGI. The CDR3 DNA reads as TGTGCCAGCAGTTACTCGTGGGGGGACAGCTACGAGCAGTACTTC. Residues: CASSYSWGDSYEQYF.

The V and J genes are TRBV5-4 and TRBJ2-7, with 10 bases matching TRBD1. This CDR3 spans 18 amino acids. The V gene end was trimmed by 4 bases and the J gene end by 2 bases; junction bases not matched to a gene: 15. The V gene's germline CDR1 is SGHNT and CDR2 YYREEE (reference sequence). The CDR3 protein is CASSIRDRGLIPTYEQYF. The CDR3 DNA reads as TGTGCCAGCAGCATCCGGGACAGGGGACTTATCCCTACCTACGAGCAGTACTTC.

V gene TRBV6-6 combines with J gene TRBJ2-7, with no clear D. V gave up 5 bases and J gave up 5 bases, with 13 bases separating them. The length of the CDR3 is 13 residues. Germline CDR1 and CDR2: MNHNY and SVGAGI (reference sequence). This CDR3 reads CASSPVLSHEQYF. In DNA form, the CDR3 reads TGTGCCAGCAGTCCAGTGTTGAGCCACGAGCAGTACTTC.

V is TRBV7-6 and J is TRBJ1-5; unclear D gene. Between the trimmed V and J ends, which lost 3 bases and 2 bases, there was a span of 8 bases. CDR3 length: 14 residues. Per the germline V gene, CDR1 is SGHVS and CDR2 is FNYEAQ. The DNA of the CDR3 is TGTGCCAGCAGCTTTGGGCCAGGCAATCAGCCCCAGCATTTT. Residues: CASSFGPGNQPQHF.

The chain links TRBV30 to TRBJ2-3, with D perhaps given as TRBD1 or TRBD2 (5 bases each). This CDR3 region has 15 residues. The V gene lost 0 bases and the J gene lost 2 bases, with 12 bases spanning the gap. Germline-derived CDR1 and CDR2 are GTSNPN and SVGIG (reference sequence). CDR3 residues: CAWSVLGEFTDTQYF. The CDR3 region has the DNA TGTGCCTGGAGTGTATTGGGGGAATTCACAGATACGCAGTATTTT.

J is TRBJ2-5 and V is TRBV6-5, with D possibly being TRBD2 (5 bases). In germline, CDR1 is MNHEY, CDR2 SVGAGI. Trimming left V 8 bases short and J 5 bases short, with 15 bases between. The CDR3 has 13 residues. The CDR3 nucleotides read TGTGCCAGCGGACTTTATTGGAGGGAGACCCAGTACTTC. This sequence encodes CASGLYWRETQYF.

The chain couples TRBV7-2 to TRBJ2-3; weak D call: TRBD1 (5 bases). This CDR3 region has 14 residues. Germline V gives CDR1 SGHTA, CDR2 FQGNSA. V shed 5 bases and J shed 6 bases, with 15 bases lying between them. CDR3 DNA sequence: TGTGCCAGCAGCCCCCTGGGGCGTCAGGATACGCAGTATTTT. Its translation: CASSPLGRQDTQYF.

There are a few counts of this clone. V usage is TRBV2 and J usage is TRBJ1-6, with D possibly matching TRBD1 (5 bases). The CDR3 consists of 15 residues. The V gene's germline CDR1 is SNHLY and CDR2 FYNNEI. V was trimmed by 5 bases and J by 8 bases, leaving 16 bases between them. CDR3 in amino acids: CASSLTTDSHSPLHF. The CDR3 DNA is TGTGCCAGCAGTCTTACGACAGATTCTCATTCACCCCTCCACTTT. Drawing the rest from reference TRBV2 and TRBJ1-6, the complete variable domain is EPEVTQTPSHQVTQMGQEVILRCVPISNHLYFYWYRQILGQKVEFLVSFYNNEISEKSEIFDDQFSVERPDGSNFTLKIRSTKLEDSAMYFCASSLTTDSHSPLHFGNGTRLTVT.

The chain has TRBV4-2 and TRBJ2-1; 9 bases fit TRBD2. The trim removed 0 bases at V and 7 bases at J, leaving 7 bases unmatched. The CDR3 sequence is 16 residues long. Germline CDR1 reads LGHNA; CDR2 reads YNFKEQ. In nucleotides, the CDR3 is TGTGCCAGCAGCCAAGAAGGCGGGAGGGCCTTTAATGAGCAGTTCTTC. This codes for CASSQEGGRAFNEQFF.

The V call is TRBV5-1, the J call TRBJ2-6; tentative D call: TRBD1 (5 bases). Trimming took off 10 bases at V and 0 bases at J, with 23 bases between the two ends. From germline, CDR1 is SGHRS and CDR2 YFSETQ. CDR3 length: 18 amino acids. CDR3 protein: CASTMEPGWASGANVLTF. For the CDR3, the DNA is TGCGCCTCAACCATGGAACCAGGGTGGGCCTCTGGGGCCAACGTCCTGACTTTC.